This T cell receptor (beta chain) was observed in a study of PD-L1 blockade in urothelial cancer. At the level of the study: About 90% of the roughly 30 patients were men who had bladder-origin urothelial cancer. Across blood samples, T cells had a median count of about 150,000. Whole-study results and caveats: TCR clonality was measured in pretreatment peripheral blood. Clonality below the median predicted better survival.

Germline loops: CDR1 GTSNPN, CDR2 SVGIG (reference sequence). The length of the CDR3 is 12 residues. Trimming took off 7 bases at V and 10 bases at J, with 18 bases between the two ends. Details on this clone: The antigen is undetermined.

Each patient supplied 1 to 8 pretreatment and on-treatment samples. The data were produced by immunoSEQ multiplex PCR, yet TCRdb's version contains in-frame clones alone and is incomplete. The sample includes roughly 49,000 clones, roughly 85% of them seen just once. J is TRBJ2-3 and V is TRBV30; tentatively, D is TRBD1 (6 bases). The receptor's source is a man in his sixties with urothelial cancer. The specimen was PBMCs, collected around atezolizumab (anti-PD-L1) treatment. CDR3 residues: CASSDRPRPQYF. The CDR3 coding sequence is TGTGCCTCCTCCGACAGGCCCCGACCGCAGTATTTT.